Each of the 27 T cell receptor beta chains below was sequenced from the same sample in a study of cytomegalovirus exposure and HLA in healthy donors. TCRdb's table, derived via immunoSEQ multiplex PCR, lists solely in-frame clones and lacks some. This table has about 140,000 clones, 86% appearing once. The source material was PBMCs. Every receptor here comes from a man between 18 and 29 years old in good health and CMV-seronegative.

This clone showed up many times. The chain links TRBV10-2 to TRBJ2-3; TRBD2 aligns across 10 bases. The V and J ends lost 3 bases and 4 bases, in that order; junction bases with no gene match: 7. The CDR3 extends over 16 amino acids. Germline V gene lookup returns CDR1 WSHSY and CDR2 SAAADI. CDR3 protein: CASSELGLAAADTQYF. The CDR3 nucleotides read TGCGCCAGCAGTGAACTCGGACTAGCGGCGGCAGATACGCAGTATTTT.

The CDR3 DNA reads as TGTGCCAGCAGTTTACAGGGGGCCTACTATGGCTACACCTTC. Translated: CASSLQGAYYGYTF. The V call is TRBV2, the J call TRBJ1-2; 9 nucleotides agree with TRBD1. Germline loops: CDR1 SNHLY, CDR2 FYNNEI. The V segment lost 5 bases and the J segment 3 bases; nucleotides outside the gene matches: 4. The CDR3 length is 14 residues.

The V call is TRBV30, the J call TRBJ1-5; D is unclear. V was shortened by 3 bases and J by 0 bases, with 12 bases between the two germline ends. Germline CDR1 GTSNPN, CDR2 SVGIG (reference sequence). This CDR3 comprises 15 residues. In DNA, the CDR3 is TGTGCCTGGAGCGCGGGCCCCTTTAGCAATCAGCCCCAGCATTTT. Translating it yields CAWSAGPFSNQPQHF.

This clone appeared a few times. J is TRBJ1-2 and V is TRBV10-1; D unclear. This CDR3 is 14 amino acids long. CDR1 is WNHNN and CDR2 is SYGVQD in the germline V gene (reference sequence). The V gene lost 7 bases and the J gene lost 3 bases, with 15 bases spanning the gap. The CDR3, as DNA: TGCGCCAGCAAAGTCATGCGGGGAGACTATGGCTACACCTTC. It yields the protein CASKVMRGDYGYTF.

The chain couples TRBV2 to TRBJ1-5; D remains ambiguous. The CDR3 totals 13 residues. In germline, CDR1 is SNHLY, CDR2 FYNNEI. V was trimmed by 6 bases and J by 4 bases, leaving 10 bases between them. In DNA form, the CDR3 reads TGTGCCAGCAGAAGAACAGAGAATCAGCCCCAGCATTTT. Amino acid sequence: CASRRTENQPQHF.

This chain uses TRBV5-1 with TRBJ1-2; 9 bases line up with TRBD1. The CDR3 totals 15 residues. The germline V gene has CDR1 SGHRS and CDR2 YFSETQ. V shed 1 base, J shed 6 bases, and the junction held 7 bases outside the gene matches. Here the CDR3 reads CASSLQPGQGNGYTF. The CDR3 bases are TGCGCCAGCAGCTTGCAGCCGGGACAGGGAAATGGCTACACCTTC.

The gene calls are TRBV7-8 and TRBJ2-3; 7 nucleotides agree with TRBD2. With 1 base clipped from V and 6 bases from J, the junction kept 16 bases outside the gene matches. This CDR3 region has 18 residues. Germline CDR1 and CDR2: SGHVS and FQNEAQ. This CDR3 reads CASSLGVGGRVVTDTQYF. In DNA, the CDR3 is TGTGCCAGCAGCTTAGGGGTCGGTGGGAGGGTGGTGACGGATACGCAGTATTTT.

CDR3 bases: TGCGCCAGCAGCTCAAACCGGGCCCTAGGGAGTTACGAGCAGTACTTC. Its translation is CASSSNRALGSYEQYF. The genes are TRBV5-1 and TRBJ2-7, with D possibly being TRBD2 (5 bases). The germline V gene has CDR1 SGHRS and CDR2 YFSETQ. The CDR3 spans 16 residues. The V gene lost 3 bases and the J gene lost 4 bases, with 20 bases spanning the gap.

This chain links TRBV9 with TRBJ1-2; D ambiguous. CDR3 length: 16 residues. Germline V gene lookup returns CDR1 SGDLS and CDR2 YYNGEE. Deletions cut 4 bases from V and 0 bases from J, with 16 bases between. The CDR3 bases are TGTGCCAGCAGCTTCTCGTTCGAGGGAGCTAACTATGGCTACACCTTC. This gives the protein CASSFSFEGANYGYTF.

CDR3 nucleotides: TGTGCCAGCTCACCGCGACAGGGAATTTTGGACTATGGCTACACCTTC. It specifies CASSPRQGILDYGYTF. This chain links TRBV18 with TRBJ1-2, with 7 bases lining up with TRBD1. The J segment lost 3 bases and the V segment lost 3 bases, leaving 10 bases of the junction unmatched. The germline V gene encodes CDR1 KGHSH and CDR2 LQKENI. The CDR3 sequence is 16 residues long.

The V and J genes are TRBV6-5 and TRBJ2-7; D may be TRBD2 (6 bases). Trimming shortened V by 4 bases and J by 4 bases, and 14 bases separated the two germline ends. This CDR3 comprises 14 residues. Per the germline V gene, CDR1 is MNHEY and CDR2 is SVGAGI. The CDR3, as DNA: TGTGCCAGCAGTTCTCACAGCGGGTCTTACGAGCAGTACTTC. Protein: CASSSHSGSYEQYF.

CDR3 protein: CASSYSISGIGEQFF. CDR3 bases: TGTGCCAGCAGTTACTCGATATCCGGGATCGGGGAGCAGTTCTTC. The chain has TRBV6-5 and TRBJ2-1; possibly TRBD2 for D (5 bases). Germline CDR1 reads MNHEY; CDR2 reads SVGAGI. Trimming left V 0 bases short and J 10 bases short, with 16 bases between. The CDR3 has 15 residues.

The chain employs TRBV7-9 and TRBJ2-7, with a weak D call TRBD1 (6 bases). The germline V and J ends were trimmed by 3 bases and 3 bases, with 12 bases remaining between them. Per germline, CDR1 SEHNR and CDR2 FQNEAQ (reference sequence). The CDR3 is made up of 14 amino acids. In nucleotides, the CDR3 is TGTGCCAGCAGCTTCGGGGACACCATCTACGAGCAGTACTTC. Translating gives CASSFGDTIYEQYF.

This clone was picked up a small number of times. The J gene is TRBJ2-2, the V gene TRBV5-1, with D unresolved. V lost 4 bases and J lost 0, with 13 bases in between. The germline V gene encodes CDR1 SGHRS and CDR2 YFSETQ. This CDR3 has 16 residues. In DNA form, the CDR3 reads TGCGCCAGCAGCGCGCCTTGGTTCGCGAACACCGGGGAGCTGTTTTTT. Translation: CASSAPWFANTGELFF.

This chain uses TRBV5-5 with TRBJ1-2, with a weak D call TRBD1 (5 bases). Germline values: CDR1 SGHKS, CDR2 YYEKEE (reference sequence). The CDR3 spans 14 residues. Trimming took 4 bases from V and 8 from J, leaving 18 bases between them. The CDR3 sequence is CASSLEGRAWGYTF. The DNA for the CDR3 is TGTGCCAGCAGCCTCGAGGGGAGGGCGTGGGGCTACACCTTC. Looking up the rest from reference TRBV5-5 and TRBJ1-2 gives the full variable domain: DAGVTQSPTHLIKTRGQQVTLRCSPISGHKSVSWYQQVLGQGPQFIFQYYEKEERGRGNFPDRFSARQFPNYSSELNVNALLLGDSALYLCASSLEGRAWGYTFGSGTRLTVV.

At least ten counts were recorded for this clone. J is TRBJ2-1 and V is TRBV4-2, with 11 bases that match TRBD2. Germline CDR1 and CDR2: LGHNA and YNFKEQ. V gave up 1 base and J gave up 9 bases; unmatched junction bases: 8. This CDR3 contains 16 residues. The CDR3 loop reads CASSQALAGAAVEQFF. CDR3 coding DNA: TGTGCCAGCAGCCAAGCACTAGCGGGGGCGGCAGTTGAGCAGTTCTTC.

The V call is TRBV5-1, the J call TRBJ2-5, with D perhaps TRBD2 (5 bases). The CDR3 is 16 residues long. With 0 bases removed from V and 2 bases from J, the gap between germline ends came to 14 bases. In germline, CDR1 is SGHRS, CDR2 YFSETQ. The CDR3 region is CASSLGAGLGQETQYF. Here the CDR3 DNA reads TGCGCCAGCAGCTTGGGGGCGGGCCTTGGACAAGAGACCCAGTACTTC. The whole variable domain, remainder taken from reference TRBV5-1 and TRBJ2-5, is KAGVTQTPRYLIKTRGQQVTLSCSPISGHRSVSWYQQTPGQGLQFLFEYFSETQRNKGNFPGRFSGRQFSNSRSEMNVSTLELGDSALYLCASSLGAGLGQETQYFGPGTRLLVL.

The chain couples TRBV11-2 to TRBJ2-1; D possibly corresponds to TRBD1 (5 bases). The CDR3 has 16 amino acids. Trimming removed 2 bases at V and 4 bases at J, with 15 bases between. CDR1 SGHAT and CDR2 FQNNGV come from the germline V gene. The CDR3 nucleotides read TGTGCCAGCAGCTTAAACCCGGACACCCGATACAATGAGCAGTTCTTC. Translating gives CASSLNPDTRYNEQFF. Full variable domain (remainder filled in from reference TRBV11-2 and TRBJ2-1): EAGVAQSPRYKIIEKRQSVAFWCNPISGHATLYWYQQILGQGPKLLIQFQNNGVVDDSQLPKDRFSAERLKGVDSTLKIQPAKLEDSAVYLCASSLNPDTRYNEQFFGPGTRLTVL.

This clone was counted many times. V gene TRBV4-1 combines with J gene TRBJ2-7; D gene ambiguous. The CDR3 covers 14 residues. Germline values: CDR1 MGHRA, CDR2 YSYEKL. Trimming cost V 3 bases and J 0 bases, with 9 bases left between them. DNA of the CDR3: TGCGCCAGCAGCCAGCTCCTCAGCTCCTACGAGCAGTACTTC. It translates to CASSQLLSSYEQYF.

This chain connects TRBV7-2 to TRBJ2-1; D unresolved. Per the germline V gene, CDR1 is SGHTA and CDR2 is FQGNSA. The CDR3 has 12 amino acids. Trimming shortened V by 1 base and J by 12 bases, and 10 bases separated the two germline ends. This CDR3 is CASSLDDHRQFF. The CDR3 region has the DNA TGTGCCAGCAGCTTAGATGATCATAGGCAGTTCTTC.

This CDR3 is CASSFEGTQYF. The CDR3 DNA follows: TGTGCCAGCAGTTTCGAGGGGACCCAGTACTTC. The genes are TRBV28 and TRBJ2-5, with TRBD2 as a possible D gene (5 bases). Germline loops: CDR1 MDHEN, CDR2 SYDVKM. The germline V and J ends were trimmed by 3 bases and 7 bases, with 6 bases remaining between them. There are 11 residues in the CDR3.

This chain uses TRBV29-1 with TRBJ2-7, with 12 nucleotides matching TRBD1. After removal of 4 bases from V and 7 bases from J, the junction contained 8 bases not matched to a gene. This CDR3 comprises 14 residues. Germline V gives CDR1 SQVTM, CDR2 ANQGSEA. The CDR3 protein is CSVVPGQGAYEQYF. CDR3 bases: TGCAGCGTTGTTCCGGGACAGGGGGCATATGAGCAGTACTTC.

This chain connects TRBV27 to TRBJ1-6; D remains ambiguous. V lost 7 bases, J lost 9 bases, and 19 bases lay in between. This CDR3 is built from 15 residues. Germline loops: CDR1 MNHEY, CDR2 SMNVEV (reference sequence). The CDR3 reads CASTPSGLAGSPLHF. CDR3 nucleotide sequence: TGTGCCAGCACTCCATCCGGACTGGCTGGTTCACCCCTCCACTTT.

The chain combines TRBV27 with TRBJ2-1; 7 nucleotides align to TRBD1. CDR1 MNHEY and CDR2 SMNVEV come from the germline V gene (reference sequence). The V gene end was trimmed by 6 bases and the J gene end by 6 bases; junction bases not matched to a gene: 11. This CDR3 comprises 15 residues. DNA of the CDR3: TGTGCCAGCAGCCATAAAACAGGGGCCCTCAATGAGCAGTTCTTC. Protein product: CASSHKTGALNEQFF.

The gene calls are TRBV5-6 and TRBJ2-3; TRBD2 aligns across 7 bases. The V and J ends lost 4 bases and 0 bases, in that order; junction bases with no gene match: 5. The CDR3 has 15 amino acids. Germline V gene sequence: CDR1 SGHDT, CDR2 YYEEEE. The CDR3 DNA sequence: TGTGCCAGCAGCGGTGGGACTACTAGCACAGATACGCAGTATTTT. Its protein product is CASSGGTTSTDTQYF.

The chain is built from TRBV27 and TRBJ2-1; the match to TRBD2 covers 14 bases. Germline assignment: CDR1 MNHEY and CDR2 SMNVEV (reference sequence). The ends lost 5 bases at V and 4 bases at J; junction bases unmatched: 7. The CDR3 contains 17 residues. The CDR3 DNA reads as TGTGCCAGCAGTATGGGACTAGCGGGAGTAATTTACAATGAGCAGTTCTTC. Translation: CASSMGLAGVIYNEQFF.

This chain links TRBV7-2 with TRBJ1-5, with D possibly being TRBD1 (5 bases). V was cut by 7 bases and J by 9 bases, with 16 bases left in between. This CDR3 region has 13 residues. Germline CDR1 is SGHTA and CDR2 is FQGNSA. The CDR3 loop reads CASTPSRDWPQHF. The DNA of the CDR3 is TGTGCCAGCACTCCCTCCAGGGACTGGCCCCAGCATTTT.